This TCR beta chain was sequenced for a study of T cell responses to AZD1222 COVID-19 vaccine. Whole-study results and caveats: Seropositivity was recorded at baseline in only a handful of AZD1222 recipients.

Profiled with immunoSEQ multiplex PCR; TCRdb holds only in-frame clones, not every one. This sample yields about 170,000 clones, of which 80% to 95% are seen a single time; roughly 1.5% belongs to the top ten. V dropped 2 bases and J dropped 0 bases, with 10 bases sitting between them. Germline loops: CDR1 SGHAT, CDR2 FQNNGV. The CDR3 contains 15 residues. A remark on this clone: The antigen is unknown.

The sequencing here drew on peripheral blood, taken on day 0 of AZD1222 vaccination. The clonotype was recovered from an adult in good health. This chain links TRBV11-2 with TRBJ1-2; D unresolved. The CDR3 reads CASSLQGLTNYGYTF. The CDR3 nucleotides read TGTGCCAGCAGCTTACAAGGACTTACTAACTATGGCTACACCTTC.